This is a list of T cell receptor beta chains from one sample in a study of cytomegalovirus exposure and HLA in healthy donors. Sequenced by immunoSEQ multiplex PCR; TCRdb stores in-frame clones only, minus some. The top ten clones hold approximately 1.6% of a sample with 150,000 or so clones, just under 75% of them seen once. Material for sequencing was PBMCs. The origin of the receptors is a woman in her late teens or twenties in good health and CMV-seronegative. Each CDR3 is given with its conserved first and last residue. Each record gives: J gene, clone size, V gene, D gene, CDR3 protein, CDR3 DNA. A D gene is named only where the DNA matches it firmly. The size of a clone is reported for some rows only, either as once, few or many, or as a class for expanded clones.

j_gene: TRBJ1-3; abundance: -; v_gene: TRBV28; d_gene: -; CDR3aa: CASLSGSSGNTIYF; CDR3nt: TGTGCCTCATTGAGCGGGAGCTCTGGAAACACCATATATTTT
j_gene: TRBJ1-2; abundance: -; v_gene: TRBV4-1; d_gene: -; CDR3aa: CASSQQGTTNYGYTF; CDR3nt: TGCGCCAGCAGCCAACAGGGGACGACTAACTATGGCTACACCTTC
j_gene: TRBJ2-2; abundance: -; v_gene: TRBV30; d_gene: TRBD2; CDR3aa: CALHVRGTSGRAESGELFF; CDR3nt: TGTGCCTTACACGTTAGAGGAACTAGCGGGAGGGCAGAGTCCGGGGAGCTGTTTTTT
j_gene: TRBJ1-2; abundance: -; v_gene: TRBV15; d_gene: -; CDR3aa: CATSRDIQVGYTF; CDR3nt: TGTGCCACCAGCAGAGATATTCAGGTTGGCTACACCTTC
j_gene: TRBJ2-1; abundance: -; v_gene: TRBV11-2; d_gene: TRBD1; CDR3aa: CAGSLDLRDRGTPSDNEQFF; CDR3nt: TGTGCCGGCAGCTTAGATCTTAGAGACAGGGGGACCCCGAGCGACAATGAGCAGTTCTTC
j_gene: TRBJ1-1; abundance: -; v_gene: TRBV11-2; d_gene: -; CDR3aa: CASSYPRGGRGTEAFF; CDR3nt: TGTGCCAGCAGCTACCCCCGTGGGGGCAGGGGCACTGAAGCTTTCTTT
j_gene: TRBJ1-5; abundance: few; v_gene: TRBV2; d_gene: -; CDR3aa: CASSETTGGNQPQHF; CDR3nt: TGTGCCAGCAGTGAAACCACAGGAGGCAATCAGCCCCAGCATTTT
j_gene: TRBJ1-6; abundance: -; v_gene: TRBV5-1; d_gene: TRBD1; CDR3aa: CASSLGDSDSPLHF; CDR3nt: TGCGCCAGCAGCTTGGGGGACAGTGATTCACCCCTCCACTTT
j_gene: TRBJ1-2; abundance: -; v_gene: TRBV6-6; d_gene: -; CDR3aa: CASSYYRLSGYGYTF; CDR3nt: TGTGCCAGCAGTTACTACAGGCTTTCGGGCTATGGCTACACCTTC
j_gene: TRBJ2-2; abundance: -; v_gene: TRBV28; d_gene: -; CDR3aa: CASTEGNTGELFF; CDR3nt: TGTGCCAGCACAGAGGGGAACACCGGGGAGCTGTTTTTT
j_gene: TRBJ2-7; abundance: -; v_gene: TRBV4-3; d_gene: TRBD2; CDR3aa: CASSQEHGGGAYEQYF; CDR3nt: TGCGCCAGCAGCCAAGAACATGGCGGGGGGGCCTACGAGCAGTACTTC
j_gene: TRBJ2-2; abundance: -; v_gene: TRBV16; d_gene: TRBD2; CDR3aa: CASSRAGGQTYTGELFF; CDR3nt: TGTGCCAGCAGCCGAGCGGGGGGGCAGACTTACACCGGGGAGCTGTTTTTT